A single sample is the source of the 30 T cell receptor beta chains below, sequenced in a study of blood T cell repertoires in COVID-19. Assay: immunoSEQ multiplex PCR; the TCRdb copy retains only in-frame clones and omits some. The table includes a few hundred thousand clones, roughly 84% detected once. Source material: PBMCs or T cells enriched from blood (not recorded which). The source is a woman aged 25-40 years who had recovered from COVID-19.

The chain carries TRBV4-2 and TRBJ2-5, with 7 bases identical to TRBD2. The J segment lost 5 bases and the V segment lost 0 bases, leaving 9 bases of the junction unmatched. CDR1 and CDR2 from the germline V gene are LGHNA and YNFKEQ. The CDR3 sequence is 16 residues long. The CDR3 protein is CASSQEGRGGAETQYF. Written as DNA, the CDR3 is TGTGCCAGCAGCCAAGAAGGAAGGGGAGGGGCCGAGACCCAGTACTTC.

The genes are TRBV5-6 and TRBJ1-2; D uncertain. Trimming took 2 bases from V and 6 from J, leaving 20 bases between them. Germline-derived CDR1 and CDR2 are SGHDT and YYEEEE. CDR3 size: 16 residues. CDR3 DNA sequence: TGTGCCAGCAGCTTAGGGAAGGAGAGGGTTAAACATGGCTACACCTTC. Amino acid sequence: CASSLGKERVKHGYTF.

The chain couples TRBV6-2 or TRBV6-3 to TRBJ2-1; TRBD1 might be the D (5 bases). In germline, CDR1 is MNHEY, CDR2 SVGEGT. The CDR3 loop spans 16 amino acids. The V end was cut by 2 bases, the J end by 4 bases, with 15 bases between. CDR3 DNA: TGTGCCAGCAGTTACAAGCCGGACACCTCATACAATGAGCAGTTCTTC. This gives the protein CASSYKPDTSYNEQFF.

This chain connects TRBV30 to TRBJ2-3, with D tentatively TRBD2 (6 bases). V lost 3 bases and J 0 bases, leaving 10 bases between the germline ends. From germline, CDR1 is GTSNPN and CDR2 SVGIG (reference sequence). The CDR3 totals 14 residues. The DNA of the CDR3 is TGTGCCTGGAGCACTAGCACTAGCACAGATACGCAGTATTTT. Translated, it gives CAWSTSTSTDTQYF.

The V gene is TRBV2, the J gene TRBJ1-3, with D possibly being TRBD1 (6 bases). The germline V and J ends were trimmed by 1 base and 4 bases, with 11 bases remaining between them. The CDR3 totals 15 residues. CDR1 is SNHLY and CDR2 is FYNNEI in the germline V gene. CDR3 amino acids: CASSEDRDAGNTIYF. In DNA, the CDR3 is TGTGCCAGCAGTGAAGACAGGGACGCAGGAAACACCATATATTTT. Looking up the rest from reference TRBV2 and TRBJ1-3 gives the full variable domain: EPEVTQTPSHQVTQMGQEVILRCVPISNHLYFYWYRQILGQKVEFLVSFYNNEISEKSEIFDDQFSVERPDGSNFTLKIRSTKLEDSAMYFCASSEDRDAGNTIYFGEGSWLTVV.

The chain uses TRBV7-9 and TRBJ1-1; D is uncertain. The CDR3 is made up of 12 amino acids. Germline V gene lookup returns CDR1 SEHNR and CDR2 FQNEAQ (reference sequence). V lost 9 bases and J 0 bases, leaving 8 bases between the germline ends. This CDR3 is CASQLMNTEAFF. The CDR3 DNA sequence: TGTGCCAGTCAACTAATGAACACTGAAGCTTTCTTT.

The V and J genes are TRBV30 and TRBJ2-1, with a tentative D call TRBD1 (5 bases). In germline, CDR1 is GTSNPN, CDR2 SVGIG (reference sequence). Trimming stripped 0 bases from V and 12 bases from J, with 21 bases between. The CDR3 runs to 15 residues. DNA for the CDR3: TGTGCCTGGAGTGTAACTCGGACAAGGGGCGGCGGGCAGTTCTTC. Translated, it gives CAWSVTRTRGGGQFF.

V is TRBV3-1 (or the pseudogene TRBV3-2) and J is TRBJ2-7, with D maybe TRBD1 (6 bases). The CDR3 runs to 13 residues. V was trimmed by 4 bases and J by 5 bases, leaving 12 bases between them. Germline CDR1 LGHDT, CDR2 YNNKEL (reference sequence). The CDR3 coding sequence is TGTGCCAGCAGCCGAAACAGGGTCCACGAGCAGTACTTC. Translated, it gives CASSRNRVHEQYF.

The chain links TRBV7-7 to TRBJ1-3, with D possibly TRBD1 on 6 matching bases. The CDR3 has 18 residues. Deletions cut 0 bases from V and 2 bases from J, with 17 bases between. The germline CDR1 and CDR2 sequences are SSHAT and FNYEAQ (reference sequence). The CDR3 DNA reads as TGTGCCAGCAGCTTAGCGGGGCCCCCACAGGGAGCTGGAAACACCATATATTTT. It specifies CASSLAGPPQGAGNTIYF.

This clone was detected a few times. The gene calls are TRBV11-3 and TRBJ2-3; D is uncertain. V was trimmed by 3 bases and J by 10 bases, leaving 14 bases between them. CDR3 size: 13 residues. The germline V gene encodes CDR1 SGHNT and CDR2 YENEEA. The CDR3 here is CASSLTPRNSQYF. The CDR3 DNA reads as TGTGCCAGCAGCTTGACCCCGAGGAATTCGCAGTATTTT. The full variable domain, completed using reference TRBV11-3 and TRBJ2-3, is EAGVVQSPRYKIIEKKQPVAFWCNPISGHNTLYWYLQNLGQGPELLIRYENEEAVDDSQLPKDRFSAERLKGVDSTLKIQPAELGDSAVYLCASSLTPRNSQYFGPGTRLTVL.

The chain joins TRBV19 to TRBJ2-3; 9 bases fit TRBD2. The CDR3 runs 16 residues. Germline V gene lookup returns CDR1 LNHDA and CDR2 SQIVND (reference sequence). Losses at the gene ends were 9 bases for V and 0 bases for J; bases not matched to a gene: 10. The CDR3 is CASTLAGAASTDTQYF. DNA of the CDR3: TGTGCCAGCACTTTAGCGGGGGCTGCTAGCACAGATACGCAGTATTTT.

This chain connects TRBV18 to TRBJ2-7; D is perhaps TRBD1 (5 bases). This CDR3 contains 12 residues. CDR1 is KGHSH, CDR2 LQKENI, per germline. V shed 5 bases and J shed 3 bases, with 8 bases lying between them. CDR3 in amino acids: CASSSRVYEQYF. CDR3 coding DNA: TGTGCCAGCTCATCCAGGGTCTACGAGCAGTACTTC.

V and J are TRBV3-1 (or the pseudogene TRBV3-2) and TRBJ1-1, with unresolved D. There are 13 residues in the CDR3. Germline V gene data show CDR1 as LGHDT and CDR2 as YNNKEL (reference sequence). V was trimmed by 8 bases and J by 4 bases, leaving 14 bases between them. The CDR3 DNA reads TGTGCCAGCTCTAGGACGGGAGGCACTGAAGCTTTCTTT. Its protein is CASSRTGGTEAFF.

This chain uses TRBV2 with TRBJ2-3; D gene ambiguous. V was clipped by 7 bases and J by 2 bases, with 4 bases between them. CDR3 size: 11 residues. Germline CDR1 is SNHLY and CDR2 is FYNNEI. The CDR3 region is CASTDTDTQYF. The DNA for the CDR3 is TGTGCCAGCACAGACACAGATACGCAGTATTTT.

The chain combines TRBV6-2 or TRBV6-3 with TRBJ2-3; D is undetermined. The V gene's germline CDR1 is MNHEY and CDR2 SVGEGT. V was clipped by 6 bases and J by 2 bases, with 18 bases between them. The CDR3 is 16 amino acids. The CDR3 region has the DNA TGTGCCAGCAGCCCCAGGCGTTCCCAATTCACAGATACGCAGTATTTT. This codes for CASSPRRSQFTDTQYF.

J is TRBJ1-5 and V is TRBV7-6; perhaps TRBD1 as D (6 bases). The germline V and J ends were trimmed by 3 bases and 2 bases, with 11 bases remaining between them. The V gene's germline CDR1 is SGHVS and CDR2 FNYEAQ. This CDR3 contains 15 residues. The CDR3 region has the DNA TGTGCCAGCAGCTTGGAACCAGGGGGCAATCAGCCCCAGCATTTT. As protein: CASSLEPGGNQPQHF. Looking up the rest from reference TRBV7-6 and TRBJ1-5 gives the full variable domain: GAGVSQSPRYKVTKRGQDVALRCDPISGHVSLYWYRQALGQGPEFLTYFNYEAQQDKSGLPNDRFSAERPEGSISTLTIQRTEQRDSAMYRCASSLEPGGNQPQHFGDGTRLSIL.

This rearrangement joins TRBV20-1 to TRBJ1-1; the D is unclear. CDR1 is DFQATT and CDR2 is SNEGSKA in the germline V gene (reference sequence). CDR3 length: 11 amino acids. The V gene lost 5 bases and the J gene lost 0 bases, with 4 bases spanning the gap. CDR3 DNA: TGCAGTGCTGCGATGAACACTGAAGCTTTCTTT. It specifies CSAAMNTEAFF.

The chain couples TRBV7-9 to TRBJ2-7; 8 nucleotides line up with TRBD1. J lost 3 bases, V lost 1 base, and 8 bases had no gene match. CDR3 length equals 16 residues. Germline CDR1 reads SEHNR; CDR2 reads FQNEAQ (reference sequence). CDR3 DNA sequence: TGTGCCAGCAGCTTAGGTTACCGGGGACAGGACTACGAGCAGTACTTC. Translating it yields CASSLGYRGQDYEQYF.

The V call is TRBV4-1, the J call TRBJ2-7; TRBD2 agrees at 9 bases. The germline V gene has CDR1 MGHRA and CDR2 YSYEKL. The CDR3 covers 15 residues. V shed 5 bases and J 7 bases; nucleotides not matched to a gene: 12. CDR3 sequence reads: CASSVGDLAGREQYF. The CDR3 nucleotides read TGCGCCAGCAGCGTTGGGGATCTAGCGGGGCGAGAGCAGTACTTC.

The chain carries TRBV6-5 and TRBJ2-5; 9 nucleotides line up with TRBD2. V trimming: 5 bases; J trimming: 5 bases; junction bases outside the gene matches: 9. CDR1 and CDR2 (germline): MNHEY, SVGAGI. This CDR3 comprises 15 residues. The CDR3 reads CASSPVERGVETQYF. The CDR3 coding sequence is TGTGCCAGCAGTCCAGTGGAGCGGGGGGTTGAGACCCAGTACTTC.

The V and J genes are TRBV27 and TRBJ1-1; D remains ambiguous. The V and J ends lost 8 bases and 2 bases respectively, with 21 bases between them. The CDR3 consists of 16 residues. The germline gives CDR1 MNHEY, CDR2 SMNVEV (reference sequence). Written as DNA, the CDR3 is TGTGCCAGCTTTCCTGACGGGTACGGTCTTAACACTGAAGCTTTCTTT. This sequence encodes CASFPDGYGLNTEAFF.

The rearrangement joins TRBV20-1 to TRBJ2-5, with a weak D call TRBD1 (6 bases). Looked up from germline, CDR1 is DFQATT and CDR2 is SNEGSKA (reference sequence). Trimming pared 3 bases from V and 2 bases from J, leaving 10 bases between. CDR3 size: 13 residues. Here the CDR3 reads CSASGTLQETQYF. CDR3 nucleotide sequence: TGCAGTGCTAGTGGGACACTTCAAGAGACCCAGTACTTC.

The chain carries TRBV28 and TRBJ1-5; TRBD1 aligns across 8 bases. Germline CDR1 and CDR2: MDHEN and SYDVKM. This CDR3 has 14 amino acids. Trimming removed 6 bases from V and 1 base from J; junction bases left unmatched: 2. DNA for the CDR3: TGTGCCAGCAGAGACAGGGGCAGCAATCAGCCCCAGCATTTT. The encoded protein is CASRDRGSNQPQHF.

The chain combines TRBV11-2 with TRBJ2-3; no reliable D call. Germline V gene lookup returns CDR1 SGHAT and CDR2 FQNNGV. Deletions cut 1 base from V and 5 bases from J, with 7 bases between. The CDR3 is made up of 13 amino acids. CDR3 sequence: CASSLGRLDTQYF. DNA for the CDR3: TGTGCCAGCAGCTTAGGGCGGCTAGATACGCAGTATTTT.

This clone was seen just once. The CDR3 spells CASSYRVGYTF. Here the CDR3 DNA reads TGTGCCAGCAGTTACAGGGTTGGCTACACCTTC. The chain uses TRBV28 and TRBJ1-2, with D perhaps TRBD1 (6 bases). Germline CDR1 and CDR2: MDHEN and SYDVKM. This CDR3 is 11 amino acids long. V lost 4 bases, J lost 7 bases, and 7 bases lay in between.

The gene calls are TRBV9 and TRBJ2-5, with TRBD1 matching 8 bases. J was trimmed by 4 bases and V by 3 bases; bases with no gene match: 2. In germline, CDR1 is SGDLS, CDR2 YYNGEE. The CDR3 is 13 residues long. The CDR3, as DNA: TGTGCCAGCAGCGACGACAGGGGAGAGACCCAGTACTTC. Translating it yields CASSDDRGETQYF.

This sequence joins TRBV2 and TRBJ1-6; TRBD1 matches at 7 bases. Germline CDR1 is SNHLY and CDR2 is FYNNEI. V lost 4 bases and J lost 9; bases outside the gene matches: 3. CDR3 size: 13 residues. CDR3 amino acids: CASSGTGVSPLHF. CDR3 DNA: TGTGCCAGCAGTGGCACAGGGGTTTCACCCCTCCACTTT.

The V call is TRBV27, the J call TRBJ1-2; TRBD1 aligns across 9 bases. Germline-derived CDR1 and CDR2 are MNHEY and SMNVEV (reference sequence). Trimming removed 5 bases from V and 7 bases from J; junction bases left unmatched: 11. CDR3 size: 15 residues. The CDR3 reads CASSAAGQGWVGYTF. The CDR3 DNA follows: TGTGCCAGCAGTGCCGCGGGACAGGGATGGGTTGGCTACACCTTC.

The chain's CDR3 is CASRPFLGGAGANVLTF. DNA of the CDR3: TGCGCCAGCCGTCCCTTTTTGGGGGGAGCTGGGGCCAACGTCCTGACTTTC. V gene TRBV5-1 combines with J gene TRBJ2-6; possibly TRBD2 for D (6 bases). This CDR3 is built from 17 residues. V shed 7 bases and J shed 2 bases, with 19 bases lying between them. Germline CDR1 reads SGHRS; CDR2 reads YFSETQ.

This chain joins TRBV7-9 and TRBJ1-1; weak D call: TRBD1 (6 bases). The V end lost 5 bases, the J end lost 6 bases, and 28 bases lay between the germline ends. This CDR3 has 18 amino acids. Per the germline V gene, CDR1 is SEHNR and CDR2 is FQNEAQ (reference sequence). CDR3 in DNA: TGTGCCAGCAGCCGGGTTTATGACAGGTCACCCGGGACGGCTGAAGCTTTCTTT. Translating it yields CASSRVYDRSPGTAEAFF.